This entry is about one TCR beta chain. MiXCR was run by TCRdb on the 5' RACE reads, yielding one entry per CDR3 protein. Among several thousand distinct CDR3 sequences listed, about 19% were seen once. Time point noted: sample taken at primary tumor resection. No cells were sorted before sequencing. The whole RNA sequenced was extracted from tumor, nontumor lung or frozen PBMC. The data are from a study of spatial heterogeneity in lung cancer. The CDR3 is made up of 14 amino acids. Germline values: CDR1 DFQATT, CDR2 SNEGSKA (reference sequence). V lost 3 bases, J lost 1 base, and 3 bases stayed unmatched.

The gene calls are TRBV20-1 and TRBJ2-7; 10 nucleotides line up with TRBD2. This sample comprised PBMCs, obtained at surgery. The sequence was obtained from a female donor with early-stage non-small cell lung cancer. The CDR3 bases are TGCAGTGCTAGGACTAGCGGGCCTTCCTACGAGCAGTACTTC. This encodes CSARTSGPSYEQYF.